Listed here are 6 T cell receptor beta chains from one sample, sequenced in a study of T cell changes during pregnancy in multiple sclerosis (dated 2019 in TCRdb). Libraries came from the immunoSEQ multiplex PCR assay. TCRdb obtained this table from immuneACCESS and retained in-frame rearrangements with V and J assigned. These tables miss some clones; where compared with another copy, unresolved V genes account for less than half of the shortfall, and the remainder is unexplained. The sample table records 50,000 to 60,000 clones; about nine tenths of these occur just once. Of the sample, approximately 2.3% is held by the ten largest clones. The specimen comprised peripheral blood, sampled in the first trimester of pregnancy. These receptors were taken from a female donor in good health, enrolled as a control in a pregnancy study.

The V call is TRBV4-1, the J call TRBJ1-1; weak D call: TRBD1 (5 bases). V shed 0 bases and J shed 1 base, with 9 bases lying between them. Germline CDR1 MGHRA, CDR2 YSYEKL. The CDR3 loop spans 15 amino acids. CDR3 DNA: TGCGCCAGCAGCCAAGAAGACAGAGAGAACACTGAAGCTTTCTTT. Protein product: CASSQEDRENTEAFF.

This clone is a singleton in its sample. The rearrangement links TRBV2 to TRBJ1-5; 9 positions match TRBD1. The J segment lost 7 bases and the V segment lost 4 bases, leaving 2 bases of the junction unmatched. In germline, CDR1 is SNHLY, CDR2 FYNNEI. The CDR3 sequence is 13 residues long. The DNA for the CDR3 is TGTGCCAGCAGTGGGACAGGGGAACAGCCCCAGCATTTT. It is translated as CASSGTGEQPQHF.

The chain employs TRBV19 and TRBJ1-5; D uncertain. Germline V gene lookup returns CDR1 LNHDA and CDR2 SQIVND (reference sequence). This CDR3 has 14 amino acids. V was clipped by 3 bases and J by 6 bases, with 12 bases between them. CDR3 amino acids: CASSMPPGTQPQHF. Written as DNA, the CDR3 is TGTGCCAGTAGTATGCCGCCGGGAACTCAGCCCCAGCATTTT.

This chain connects TRBV4-1 to TRBJ2-7, with 10 nucleotides matching TRBD1. Trimming took 1 base from V and 3 from J; bases not matched to a gene: 3. The CDR3 has 15 amino acids. CDR1 and CDR2 (germline): MGHRA, YSYEKL. The DNA of the CDR3 is TGCGCCAGCAGCCAAGGCGGGGACAGGGGCTACGAGCAGTACTTC. It specifies CASSQGGDRGYEQYF.

The genes are TRBV4-1 and TRBJ2-7, with 10 bases fitting TRBD1. The CDR3 is 16 amino acids. CDR1 and CDR2 (germline): MGHRA, YSYEKL. V gave up 1 base and J gave up 0 bases; unmatched junction bases: 3. The CDR3 here is CASSQGDRGLSYEQYF. The CDR3 DNA reads as TGCGCCAGCAGCCAAGGGGACAGGGGACTCTCCTACGAGCAGTACTTC.

This chain joins TRBV19 and TRBJ2-7, with 7 nucleotides matching TRBD1. V shed 2 bases, J shed 7 bases, and the junction held 11 bases outside the gene matches. The CDR3 loop spans 15 amino acids. Germline V gives CDR1 LNHDA, CDR2 SQIVND (reference sequence). As DNA, the CDR3 is TGTGCCAGTAGTATAAATCCCGCTACAGGGGCGGAGCAGTACTTC. This sequence encodes CASSINPATGAEQYF.